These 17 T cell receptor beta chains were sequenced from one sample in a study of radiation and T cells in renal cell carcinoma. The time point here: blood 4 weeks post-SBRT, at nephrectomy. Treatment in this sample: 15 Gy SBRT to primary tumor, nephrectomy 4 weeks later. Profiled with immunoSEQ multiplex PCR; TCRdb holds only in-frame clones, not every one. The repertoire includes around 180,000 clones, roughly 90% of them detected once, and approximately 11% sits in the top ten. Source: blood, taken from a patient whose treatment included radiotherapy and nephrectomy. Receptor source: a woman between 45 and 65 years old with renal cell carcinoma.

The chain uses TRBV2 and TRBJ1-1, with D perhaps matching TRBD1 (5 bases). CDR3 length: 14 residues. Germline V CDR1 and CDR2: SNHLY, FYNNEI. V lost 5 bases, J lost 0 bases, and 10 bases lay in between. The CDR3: CASSFGTLNTEAFF. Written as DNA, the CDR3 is TGTGCCAGCAGTTTTGGGACGCTGAACACTGAAGCTTTCTTT.

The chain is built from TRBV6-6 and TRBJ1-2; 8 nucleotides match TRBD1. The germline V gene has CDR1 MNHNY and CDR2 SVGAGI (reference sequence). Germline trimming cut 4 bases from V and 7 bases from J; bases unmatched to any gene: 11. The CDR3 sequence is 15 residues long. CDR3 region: CASSSTGGDRSGYTF. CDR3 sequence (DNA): TGTGCCAGCAGTTCCACCGGAGGGGACAGGTCTGGCTACACCTTC.

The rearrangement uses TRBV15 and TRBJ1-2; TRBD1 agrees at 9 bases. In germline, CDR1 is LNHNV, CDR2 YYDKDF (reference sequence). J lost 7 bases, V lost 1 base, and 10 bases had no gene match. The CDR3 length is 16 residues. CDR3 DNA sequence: TGTGCCACCAGCAGAGGGAAACTCGGGACAGGGTTTGGCTACACCTTC. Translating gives CATSRGKLGTGFGYTF.

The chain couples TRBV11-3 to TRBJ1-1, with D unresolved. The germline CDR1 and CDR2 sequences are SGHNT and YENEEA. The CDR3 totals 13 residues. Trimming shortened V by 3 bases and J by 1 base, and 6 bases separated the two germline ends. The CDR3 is CASSLGRNTEAFF. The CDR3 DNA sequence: TGTGCCAGCAGCTTGGGGAGGAACACTGAAGCTTTCTTT.

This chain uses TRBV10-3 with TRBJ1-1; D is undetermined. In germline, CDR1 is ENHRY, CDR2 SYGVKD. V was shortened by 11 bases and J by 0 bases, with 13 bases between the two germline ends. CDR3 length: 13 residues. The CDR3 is CASHDALNTEAFF. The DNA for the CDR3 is TGTGCCTCCCACGACGCTCTGAACACTGAAGCTTTCTTT.

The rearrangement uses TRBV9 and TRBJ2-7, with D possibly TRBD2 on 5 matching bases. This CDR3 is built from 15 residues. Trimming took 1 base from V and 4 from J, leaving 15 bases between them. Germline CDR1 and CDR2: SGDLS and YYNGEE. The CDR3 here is CASSVSGETYYEQYF. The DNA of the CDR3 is TGTGCCAGCAGCGTATCCGGGGAAACCTATTACGAGCAGTACTTC.

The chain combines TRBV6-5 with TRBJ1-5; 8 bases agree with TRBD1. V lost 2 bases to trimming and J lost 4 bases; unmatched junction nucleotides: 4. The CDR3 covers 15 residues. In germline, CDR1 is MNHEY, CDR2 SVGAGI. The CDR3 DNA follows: TGTGCCAGCAGTTACACAGGGGGTGGGAATCAGCCCCAGCATTTT. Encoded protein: CASSYTGGGNQPQHF.

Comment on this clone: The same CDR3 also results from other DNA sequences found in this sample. CDR3 coding DNA: TGCGCCAGCAGCAGCAGGGATTCCTACGAGCAGTACTTC. This codes for CASSSRDSYEQYF. V and J are TRBV5-1 and TRBJ2-7, with a possible D match to TRBD1 (5 bases). Trimming pared 4 bases from V and 1 base from J, leaving 9 bases between. The CDR3 sequence is 13 residues long. Germline V gives CDR1 SGHRS, CDR2 YFSETQ.

The CDR3 here is CASSQALAEATDTQYF. The CDR3 coding sequence is TGCGCCAGCAGCCAAGCACTAGCGGAGGCCACAGATACGCAGTATTTT. The chain employs TRBV4-3 and TRBJ2-3, with 8 bases identical to TRBD2. This CDR3 has 16 amino acids. Germline CDR1 is LGHNA and CDR2 is YSLEER. V was clipped by 1 base and J by 2 bases; unmatched bases: 5.

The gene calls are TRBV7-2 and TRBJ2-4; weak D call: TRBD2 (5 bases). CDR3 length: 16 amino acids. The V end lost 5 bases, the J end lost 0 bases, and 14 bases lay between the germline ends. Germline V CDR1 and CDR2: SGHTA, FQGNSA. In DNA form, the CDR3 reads TGTGCCAGCAGCCCCGCCGCGGGCATAGCCAAAAACATTCAGTACTTC. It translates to CASSPAAGIAKNIQYF.

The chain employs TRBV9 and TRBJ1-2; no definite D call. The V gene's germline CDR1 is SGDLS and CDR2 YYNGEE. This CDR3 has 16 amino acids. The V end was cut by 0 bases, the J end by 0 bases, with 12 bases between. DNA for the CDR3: TGTGCCAGCAGCGTAGGGGGAGGAGAAGCTAACTATGGCTACACCTTC. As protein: CASSVGGGEANYGYTF.

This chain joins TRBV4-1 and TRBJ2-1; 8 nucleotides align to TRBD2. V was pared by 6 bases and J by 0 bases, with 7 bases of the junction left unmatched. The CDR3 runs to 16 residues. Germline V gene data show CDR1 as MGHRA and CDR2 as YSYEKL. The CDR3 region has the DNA TGCGCCAGCAGAAGCCAACGGGGGGGCTCCTACAATGAGCAGTTCTTC. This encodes CASRSQRGGSYNEQFF.

The CDR3 sequence: CASSLPGDGNYEQYF. The CDR3 region has the DNA TGCGCCAGCAGCTTGCCCGGGGACGGTAACTACGAGCAGTACTTC. V is TRBV5-1 and J is TRBJ2-7; either TRBD1 or TRBD2 may supply D (5 bases each). The CDR3 contains 15 residues. Trimming pared 1 base from V and 3 bases from J, leaving 14 bases between. CDR1 is SGHRS and CDR2 is YFSETQ in the germline V gene.

Here the CDR3 reads CASSPEQGGSNQPQHF. CDR3 in DNA: TGTGCCAGCTCACCGGAGCAGGGAGGGAGCAATCAGCCCCAGCATTTT. The rearrangement joins TRBV18 to TRBJ1-5, with D possibly being TRBD1 (5 bases). The CDR3 consists of 16 residues. The germline gives CDR1 KGHSH, CDR2 LQKENI. Trimming shortened V by 3 bases and J by 1 base, and 13 bases separated the two germline ends.

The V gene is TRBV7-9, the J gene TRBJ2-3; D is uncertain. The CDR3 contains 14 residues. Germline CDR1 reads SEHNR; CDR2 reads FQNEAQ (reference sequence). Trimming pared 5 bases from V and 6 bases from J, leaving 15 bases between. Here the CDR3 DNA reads TGTGCCAGCAGCCCCGGGTCCTCCACGGATACGCAGTATTTT. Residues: CASSPGSSTDTQYF. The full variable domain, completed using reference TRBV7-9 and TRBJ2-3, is DTGVSQNPRHKITKRGQNVTFRCDPISEHNRLYWYRQTLGQGPEFLTYFQNEAQLEKSRLLSDRFSAERPKGSFSTLEIQRTEQGDSAMYLCASSPGSSTDTQYFGPGTRLTVL.

CDR3 residues: CASSQLAGEETQYF. The DNA for the CDR3 is TGTGCCAGCAGCCAACTAGCGGGGGAAGAGACCCAGTACTTC. The chain links TRBV4-2 to TRBJ2-5; 10 nucleotides align to TRBD2. Germline CDR1 and CDR2: LGHNA and YNFKEQ. V shed 2 bases, J shed 3 bases, and the junction held 0 bases outside the gene matches. The CDR3 runs 14 residues.

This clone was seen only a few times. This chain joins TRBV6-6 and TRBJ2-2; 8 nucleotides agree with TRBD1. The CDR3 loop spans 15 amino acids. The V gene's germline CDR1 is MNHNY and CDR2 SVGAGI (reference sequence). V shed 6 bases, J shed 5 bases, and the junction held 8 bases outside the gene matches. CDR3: CASRVTGGGTGELFF. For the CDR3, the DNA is TGTGCCAGCAGAGTCACAGGGGGTGGGACCGGGGAGCTGTTTTTT.